This TCR beta chain was recovered during a study of T cell changes during pregnancy in multiple sclerosis. This table comes from immunoSEQ multiplex PCR, and its TCRdb copy is limited to in-frame clones, with some not included. The table has around 65,000 clones, under 95% seen once. The count of this clone is one. The source of this sequence is a female donor in good health, enrolled as a control in a pregnancy study. The sequencing here drew on peripheral blood, taken in the third trimester of pregnancy.

The CDR3 spells CASSSPSRGYTEAFF. CDR3 DNA sequence: TGTGCCAGCAGCAGCCCAAGTCGAGGGTACACTGAAGCTTTCTTT. The chain joins TRBV7-8 to TRBJ1-1; unclear D gene. V was shortened by 5 bases and J by 3 bases, with 16 bases between the two germline ends. In germline, CDR1 is SGHVS, CDR2 FQNEAQ. CDR3 size: 15 residues.